This T cell receptor beta chain was documented in a study of T cell responses to AZD1222 COVID-19 vaccine. This clone has a single count. No antigen is known for it. This table comes from immunoSEQ multiplex PCR, and its TCRdb copy is limited to in-frame clones, with some not included. Here the sample spans more than 100,000 clones, 90% to 95% being singletons. Broader study findings: Seropositive status at baseline applied to only a handful of AZD1222 recipients.

CDR1 is SEHNR and CDR2 is FQNEAQ in the germline V gene (reference sequence). Trimming removed 4 bases from V and 2 bases from J; junction bases left unmatched: 7. The CDR3 is made up of 16 amino acids. The sequencing used peripheral blood, collected on day 0 of AZD1222 vaccination. This sequence was found in an adult in good health. The chain uses TRBV7-9 and TRBJ1-5, with TRBD1 matching over 8 bases. The CDR3 spells CASSSATGGGNQPQHF. As DNA, the CDR3 is TGTGCCAGCAGCTCTGCCACAGGGGGTGGCAATCAGCCCCAGCATTTT. The variable domain in full, with the rest retrieved from reference TRBV7-9 and TRBJ1-5, is DTGVSQNPRHKITKRGQNVTFRCDPISEHNRLYWYRQTLGQGPEFLTYFQNEAQLEKSRLLSDRFSAERPKGSFSTLEIQRTEQGDSAMYLCASSSATGGGNQPQHFGDGTRLSIL.